The subject of this entry is one T cell receptor (beta chain). These data are taken from a study of blood T cell repertoires in COVID-19. At the level of the study: T cells, B-cell-depleted T cells, or PBMCs supplied cDNA or gDNA.

In the original analysis: Amplification of reference gene primers provided the estimated nucleated cell counts. The protocol was immunoSEQ multiplex PCR, while the TCRdb copy is restricted to in-frame clones and leaves out a portion. V, J and clone size derive from that table, while D and trimming were established from the DNA sequence. The sample yields approximately 260,000 clones, 88% seen once. V shed 2 bases and J shed 2 bases, with 4 bases lying between them. The CDR3 has 12 residues. Germline-derived CDR1 and CDR2 are SEHNR and FQNEAQ (reference sequence). J is TRBJ2-7 and V is TRBV7-9; D is unclear. The receptor was isolated from a woman aged 40 to 50 with acute COVID-19. Sequenced material: PBMCs or T cells enriched from blood (not recorded which). The CDR3 coding sequence is TGTGCCAGCAGCTTAAACACCTACGAGCAGTACGTC. Its protein product is CASSLNTYEQYV.